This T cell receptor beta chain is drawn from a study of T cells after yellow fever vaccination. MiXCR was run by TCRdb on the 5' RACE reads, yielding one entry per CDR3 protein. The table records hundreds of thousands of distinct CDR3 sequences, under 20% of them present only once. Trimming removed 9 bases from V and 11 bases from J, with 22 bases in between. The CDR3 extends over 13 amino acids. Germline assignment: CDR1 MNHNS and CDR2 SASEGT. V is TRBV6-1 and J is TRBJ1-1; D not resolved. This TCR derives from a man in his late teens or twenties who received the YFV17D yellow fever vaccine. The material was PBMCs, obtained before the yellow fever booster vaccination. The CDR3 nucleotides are TGTGCCAGTCAAATAACCGACACCCCGGCCGCTTTCTTT. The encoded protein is CASQITDTPAAFF.